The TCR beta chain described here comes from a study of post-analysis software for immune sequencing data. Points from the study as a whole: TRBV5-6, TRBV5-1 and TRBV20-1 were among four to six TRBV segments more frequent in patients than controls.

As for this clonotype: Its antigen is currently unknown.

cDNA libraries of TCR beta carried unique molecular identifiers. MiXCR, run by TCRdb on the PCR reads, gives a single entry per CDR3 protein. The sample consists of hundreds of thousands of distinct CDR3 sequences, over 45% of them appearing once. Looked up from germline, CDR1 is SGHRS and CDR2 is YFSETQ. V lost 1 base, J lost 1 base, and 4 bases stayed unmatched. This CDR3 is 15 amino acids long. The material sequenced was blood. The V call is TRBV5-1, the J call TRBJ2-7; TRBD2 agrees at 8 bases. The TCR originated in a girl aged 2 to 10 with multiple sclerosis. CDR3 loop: CASSLLTSGSYEQYF. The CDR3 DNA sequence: TGCGCCAGCAGCTTGTTAACTAGCGGATCCTACGAGCAGTACTTC. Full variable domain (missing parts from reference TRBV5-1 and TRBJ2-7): KAGVTQTPRYLIKTRGQQVTLSCSPISGHRSVSWYQQTPGQGLQFLFEYFSETQRNKGNFPGRFSGRQFSNSRSEMNVSTLELGDSALYLCASSLLTSGSYEQYFGPGTRLTVT.